This T cell receptor beta chain was observed in a study of blood T cells in healthy people across ages. Study in general: Using template switching, researchers captured about one barcoded beta molecule for each two T cells.

For the second PCR, which ran for 7 to 11 cycles, a sample-barcoded 5' primer and a J-beta primer mix were used. Via MiXCR, TCRdb re-called the 5' RACE reads, giving one row per CDR3 protein. The sample shows fewer than 900,000 distinct CDR3 sequences, approximately 35% of them seen only once. This clonotype was counted a few times. Sequencing used blood. The TCR originated in a young man in good health.

The CDR3 region is CASSLGWGQTYNEQFF. The CDR3 coding sequence is TGTGCCAGCAGCTTGGGGTGGGGACAGACTTACAATGAGCAGTTCTTC. The chain couples TRBV7-2 to TRBJ2-1; 7 positions agree with TRBD1. CDR1 and CDR2 (germline): SGHTA, FQGNSA. The junction had 9 bases not matched to a gene; V was cut back by 3 bases and J by 4 bases. CDR3 length: 16 amino acids.